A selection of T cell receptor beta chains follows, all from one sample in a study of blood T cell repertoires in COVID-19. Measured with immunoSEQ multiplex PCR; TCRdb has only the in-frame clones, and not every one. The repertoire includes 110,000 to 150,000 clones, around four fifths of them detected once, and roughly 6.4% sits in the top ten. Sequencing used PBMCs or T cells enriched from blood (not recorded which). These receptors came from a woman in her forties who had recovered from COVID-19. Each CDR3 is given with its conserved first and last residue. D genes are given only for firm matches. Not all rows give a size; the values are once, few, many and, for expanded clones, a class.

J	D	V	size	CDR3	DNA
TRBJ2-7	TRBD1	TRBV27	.	CASSQGQGALGEQYF	TGTGCCAGCAGTCAGGGACAGGGGGCCCTCGGTGAGCAGTACTTC
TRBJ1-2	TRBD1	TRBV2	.	CASSTTGGYDGYTF	TGTGCCAGCAGTACCACAGGGGGGTATGATGGCTACACCTTC
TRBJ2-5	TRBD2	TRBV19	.	CASAPAGGQRETQYF	TGTGCCAGCGCTCCAGCGGGAGGGCAACGGGAGACCCAGTACTTC
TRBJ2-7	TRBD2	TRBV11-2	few	CASSEREGNSYEQYF	TGTGCCAGCAGCGAGCGGGAGGGAAACTCCTACGAGCAGTACTTC
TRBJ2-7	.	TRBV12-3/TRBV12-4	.	CASSLETGYEQYF	TGTGCCAGCAGTCTGGAAACAGGCTACGAGCAGTACTTC
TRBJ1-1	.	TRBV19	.	CASSPHLDTEAFF	TGTGCCAGTAGTCCACACCTAGACACTGAAGCTTTCTTT
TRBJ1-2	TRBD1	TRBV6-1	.	CASSESTGPIGYTF	TGTGCCAGCAGTGAATCGACAGGGCCCATCGGCTACACCTTC
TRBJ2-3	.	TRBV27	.	CASSLRGTDTQYF	TGTGCCAGCAGTTTACGGGGTACAGATACGCAGTATTTT
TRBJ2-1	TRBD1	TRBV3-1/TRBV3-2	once	CASRLTGGSYNEQFF	TGTGCCAGCAGGCTGACAGGGGGGTCCTACAATGAGCAGTTCTTC
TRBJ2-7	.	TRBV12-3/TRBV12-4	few	CASSTTVTEQYF	TGTGCCAGCAGTACGACAGTCACCGAGCAGTACTTC
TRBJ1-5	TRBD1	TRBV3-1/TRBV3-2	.	CASSPFGTGDQPQHF	TGTGCCAGCAGCCCCTTCGGGACAGGAGATCAGCCCCAGCATTTT
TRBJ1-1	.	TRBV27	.	CASRRAGTEAFF	TGTGCCAGCAGGAGGGCGGGGACTGAAGCTTTCTTT
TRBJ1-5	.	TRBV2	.	CASSDRVSDNQPQHF	TGTGCCAGCAGTGACAGGGTTAGTGACAATCAGCCCCAGCATTTT
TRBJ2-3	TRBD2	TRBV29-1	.	CSVPQGLAGGTDTQYF	TGCAGCGTTCCCCAGGGACTAGCGGGAGGCACAGATACGCAGTATTTT
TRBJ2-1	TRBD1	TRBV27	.	CASSRRVGQGSQPLGDEQFF	TGTGCCAGCAGCCGCAGGGTGGGACAGGGTTCACAGCCCCTGGGCGATGAGCAGTTCTTC
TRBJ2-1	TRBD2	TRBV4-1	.	CASRRTSGSDEQFF	TGCGCCAGCAGGCGGACTAGCGGGAGCGATGAGCAGTTCTTC
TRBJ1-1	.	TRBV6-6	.	CASSHPERGVNTEAFF	TGTGCCAGCAGTCATCCCGAGCGGGGCGTGAACACTGAAGCTTTCTTT
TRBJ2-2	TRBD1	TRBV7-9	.	CASSQERTGGTGELFF	TGTGCCAGCAGCCAAGAACGGACAGGGGGAACCGGGGAGCTGTTTTTT
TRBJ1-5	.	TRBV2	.	CASSPPGGGNQPQHF	TGTGCCAGCAGTCCCCCTGGGGGGGGGAATCAGCCCCAGCATTTT
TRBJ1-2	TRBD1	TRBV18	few	CASSPTGQERYGYTF	TGTGCCAGCTCACCGACAGGACAGGAGAGATATGGCTACACCTTC
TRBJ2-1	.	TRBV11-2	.	CASSLGWGDWGQFF	TGTGCCAGCAGCTTAGGATGGGGAGACTGGGGGCAGTTCTTC
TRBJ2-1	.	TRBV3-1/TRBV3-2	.	CASSHTGSSYNEQFF	TGTGCCAGCAGCCACACAGGGAGCTCCTACAATGAGCAGTTCTTC
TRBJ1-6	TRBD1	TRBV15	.	CATSRDPGGQGDNSPLHF	TGTGCCACCAGCAGAGATCCTGGGGGGCAGGGGGATAATTCACCCCTCCACTTT
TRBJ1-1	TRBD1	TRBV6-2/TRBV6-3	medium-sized	CASSTTGTGPSEAFF	TGTGCCAGCAGCACAACGGGGACAGGGCCCAGTGAAGCTTTCTTT
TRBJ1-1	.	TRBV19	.	CASSISRGNTEAFF	TGTGCCAGTAGTATAAGTCGGGGTAATACTGAAGCTTTCTTT
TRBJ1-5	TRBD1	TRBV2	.	CASNRRGQGAGQPQHF	TGTGCCAGCAACAGAAGAGGACAGGGGGCAGGTCAGCCCCAGCATTTT
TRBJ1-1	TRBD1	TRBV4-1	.	CASSQEWDRGLEAFF	TGCGCCAGCAGCCAAGAATGGGACAGGGGGCTGGAAGCTTTCTTT
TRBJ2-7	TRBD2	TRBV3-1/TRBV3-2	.	CASSQPPKDGTSGTPYEQYF	TGTGCCAGCAGCCAACCCCCCAAAGACGGGACTAGCGGGACACCCTACGAGCAGTACTTC
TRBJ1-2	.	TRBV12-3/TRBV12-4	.	CASSLGTTDGYTF	TGTGCCAGCAGTTTAGGTACCACAGATGGTTACACCTTC
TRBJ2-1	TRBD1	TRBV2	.	CASSEDRHNEQFF	TGTGCCAGCAGCGAGGACAGGCACAATGAGCAGTTCTTC
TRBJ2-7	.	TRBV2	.	CASRSSFLAYEQYF	TGTGCCAGCAGGTCTTCCTTCCTAGCCTACGAGCAGTACTTC
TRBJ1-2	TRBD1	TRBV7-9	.	CASSSGQNYGYTF	TGTGCCAGCAGCTCGGGACAGAACTATGGCTACACCTTC
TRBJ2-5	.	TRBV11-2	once	CASSLNSGEETQYF	TGTGCCAGCAGCTTAAACTCAGGGGAAGAGACCCAGTACTTC
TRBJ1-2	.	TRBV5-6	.	CASSPTSGRPVLGYTF	TGTGCCAGCAGCCCGACCAGTGGGCGTCCGGTGTTGGGCTACACCTTC
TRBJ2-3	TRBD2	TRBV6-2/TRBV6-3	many	CASSPLAGGSIGIVDTQYF	TGTGCCAGCAGCCCTCTAGCGGGAGGGTCGATCGGGATAGTAGATACGCAGTATTTT
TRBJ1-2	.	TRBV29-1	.	CSALGGQNYGYTF	TGCAGCGCCCTCGGAGGGCAGAACTATGGCTACACCTTC
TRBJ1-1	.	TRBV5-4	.	CASSLDSGGEAFF	TGTGCCAGCAGCTTGGATTCGGGAGGTGAAGCTTTCTTT
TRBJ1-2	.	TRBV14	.	CASSQVGGGPGYGYTF	TGTGCCAGCAGCCAAGTTGGCGGGGGGCCGGGGTATGGCTACACCTTC
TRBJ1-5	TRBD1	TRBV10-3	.	CAISPDRVDQPQHF	TGTGCCATCAGCCCGGACAGGGTAGATCAGCCCCAGCATTTT
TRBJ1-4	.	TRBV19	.	CASSRTVNEKLFF	TGTGCCAGTAGTAGGACAGTTAATGAAAAACTGTTTTTT
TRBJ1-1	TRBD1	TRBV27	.	CASSPWDRQLNLGF	TGTGCCAGCAGTCCCTGGGACAGGCAACTAAATTTGGGGTTT
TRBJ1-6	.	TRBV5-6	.	CASSWAPGYNSPLHF	TGTGCCAGCAGCTGGGCCCCGGGGTATAATTCACCCCTCCACTTT
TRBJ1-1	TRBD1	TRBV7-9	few	CASSLYGDRALNTEAFF	TGTGCCAGCAGCCTCTACGGAGACAGGGCCCTGAACACTGAAGCTTTCTTT
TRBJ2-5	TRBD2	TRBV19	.	CASSRETSGRETQYF	TGTGCCAGTAGTCGTGAAACTAGCGGGAGGGAGACCCAGTACTTC
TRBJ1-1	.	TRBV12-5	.	CASGPPGVGPEAFF	TGTGCTAGTGGGCCCCCAGGGGTAGGGCCTGAAGCTTTCTTT
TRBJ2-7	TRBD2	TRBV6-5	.	CASSWISSGGAYEQYF	TGTGCCAGCAGTTGGATTTCTAGCGGGGGGGCCTACGAGCAGTACTTC
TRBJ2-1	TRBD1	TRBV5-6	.	CASSLTGTGAKNEQFF	TGTGCCAGCAGCTTGACCGGGACAGGGGCTAAAAATGAGCAGTTCTTC
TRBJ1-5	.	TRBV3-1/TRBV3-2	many	CASSQGDYQPQHF	TGTGCCAGCAGCCAAGGGGACTATCAGCCCCAGCATTTT
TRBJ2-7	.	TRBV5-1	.	CASSLNIGHIYEQYF	TGCGCCAGCAGCTTGAACATAGGACATATCTACGAGCAGTACTTC
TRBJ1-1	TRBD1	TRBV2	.	CASSEGTGDTEAFF	TGTGCCAGCAGTGAAGGAACAGGGGACACTGAAGCTTTCTTT
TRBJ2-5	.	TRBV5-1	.	CASSPGNQETQYF	TGCGCCAGCAGCCCAGGCAACCAAGAGACCCAGTACTTC
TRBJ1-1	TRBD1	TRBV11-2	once	CASSTDRVGTEAFF	TGTGCCAGCAGCACAGACAGGGTAGGCACTGAAGCTTTCTTT
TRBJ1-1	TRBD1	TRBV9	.	CASSVGYGTGGDNTEAFF	TGTGCCAGCAGCGTAGGTTACGGGACAGGGGGCGACAACACTGAAGCTTTCTTT
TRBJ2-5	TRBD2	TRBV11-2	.	CASSLEASGDQYF	TGTGCCAGCAGCTTAGAGGCTAGCGGGGACCAGTACTTC
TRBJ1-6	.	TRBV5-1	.	CASSLGVGEGSPLHF	TGCGCCAGCAGCTTGGGAGTGGGGGAGGGTTCACCCCTCCACTTT
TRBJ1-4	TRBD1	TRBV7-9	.	CASSPSGQGPKKDEKLFF	TGTGCCAGCAGCCCTTCCGGACAGGGTCCTAAAAAGGATGAAAAACTGTTTTTT